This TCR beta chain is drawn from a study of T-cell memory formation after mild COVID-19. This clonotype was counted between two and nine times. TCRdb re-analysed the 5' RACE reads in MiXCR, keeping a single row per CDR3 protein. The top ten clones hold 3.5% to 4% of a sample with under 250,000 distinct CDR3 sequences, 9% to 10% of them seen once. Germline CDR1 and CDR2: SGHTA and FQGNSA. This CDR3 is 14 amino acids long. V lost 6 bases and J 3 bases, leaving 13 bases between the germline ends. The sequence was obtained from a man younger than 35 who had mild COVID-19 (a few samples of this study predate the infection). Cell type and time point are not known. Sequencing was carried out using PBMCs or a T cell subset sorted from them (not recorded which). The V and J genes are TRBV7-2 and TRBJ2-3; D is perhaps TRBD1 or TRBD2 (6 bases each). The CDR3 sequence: CASSYLGGTDTQYF. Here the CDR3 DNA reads TGTGCCAGCAGTTACCTAGGGGGGACAGATACGCAGTATTTT.